Each of the 19 T cell receptor beta chains below was sequenced from the same sample in a study of T cell responses to AZD1222 COVID-19 vaccine. Repertoires were generated with immunoSEQ multiplex PCR, while TCRdb's copy carries only in-frame clones and drops some. The sample consists of 85,000 to 130,000 clones, roughly 91% of them appearing once. Sequenced material: peripheral blood, taken 28 days after the second AZD1222 dose. These receptor sequences come from an adult who received the AZD1222 COVID-19 vaccine.

The chain combines TRBV20-1 with TRBJ1-6; 8 bases align to TRBD1. V gave up 3 bases and J gave up 6 bases; unmatched junction bases: 7. The CDR3 length is 15 residues. CDR1 DFQATT and CDR2 SNEGSKA come from the germline V gene (reference sequence). As DNA, the CDR3 is TGCAGTGCTAGTCCAGGGGGCGTACTTAATTCACCCCTCCACTTT. This gives the protein CSASPGGVLNSPLHF.

The J gene is TRBJ2-3, the V gene TRBV4-2, with 9 nucleotides matching TRBD2. V shed 0 bases, J shed 3 bases, and the junction held 4 bases outside the gene matches. The germline V gene encodes CDR1 LGHNA and CDR2 YNFKEQ. CDR3 length: 16 residues. CDR3 sequence: CASSQDLAGGTDTQYF. CDR3 sequence (DNA): TGTGCCAGCAGCCAAGATCTGGCGGGGGGGACAGATACGCAGTATTTT.

The chain combines TRBV11-2 with TRBJ1-4; D is unresolved. CDR3 length: 14 amino acids. Trimming removed 3 bases at V and 7 bases at J, with 12 bases between. CDR1 is SGHAT, CDR2 FQNNGV, per germline. In DNA form, the CDR3 reads TGTGCCAGCAGCTTGTTGCATGGCGGTGAAAAACTGTTTTTT. Its protein product is CASSLLHGGEKLFF.

This sequence joins TRBV18 and TRBJ1-1, with a weak D call TRBD1 (6 bases). The CDR3 length is 14 residues. V lost 5 bases to trimming and J lost 3 bases, with 13 bases between them. The V gene's germline CDR1 is KGHSH and CDR2 LQKENI. DNA of the CDR3: TGTGCCAGCTCATTCTTACAGGGATACACTGAAGCTTTCTTT. Translating it yields CASSFLQGYTEAFF.

The chain links TRBV29-1 to TRBJ1-5; D is unclear. CDR1 SQVTM and CDR2 ANQGSEA come from the germline V gene. The CDR3 extends over 11 amino acids. V lost 4 bases and J 3 bases, leaving 4 bases between the germline ends. CDR3 nucleotide sequence: TGCAGCGTTGGGTCCAATCAGCCCCAGCATTTT. Translating it yields CSVGSNQPQHF.

J is TRBJ1-4 and V is TRBV19; 7 bases map to TRBD1. CDR3 size: 15 residues. The V gene end was trimmed by 10 bases and the J gene end by 7 bases; junction bases not matched to a gene: 15. CDR1 and CDR2 from the germline V gene are LNHDA and SQIVND (reference sequence). The CDR3 DNA reads TGTGCCACTAAGAGAGGGGCAGGGGGTTTTGAAAAACTGTTTTTT. This sequence encodes CATKRGAGGFEKLFF.

This rearrangement joins TRBV3-1 (or the pseudogene TRBV3-2) to TRBJ2-7, with a weak D call TRBD2 (6 bases). The germline V gene encodes CDR1 LGHDT and CDR2 YNNKEL (reference sequence). Trimming took off 1 base at V and 7 bases at J, with 14 bases between the two ends. The CDR3 contains 14 residues. The CDR3 DNA reads TGTGCCAGCAGCCAAGGATCTGGGGCGGGGGAGCAGTACTTC. Residues: CASSQGSGAGEQYF.

Written as DNA, the CDR3 is TGTGCCAGCAGCCCCTGGGCGGGGGGGTTTAGTGGCACAGATACGCAGTATTTT. It yields the protein CASSPWAGGFSGTDTQYF. This chain links TRBV14 with TRBJ2-3, with 9 bases that match TRBD2. Trimming at V came to 4 bases and at J to 1 base, leaving 12 bases not matched to a gene. This CDR3 contains 18 residues. Germline V gene lookup returns CDR1 SGHDN and CDR2 FVKESK. Together with reference TRBV14 and TRBJ2-3, the CDR3 gives the full variable domain: EAGVTQFPSHSVIEKGQTVTLRCDPISGHDNLYWYRRVMGKEIKFLLHFVKESKQDESGMPNNRFLAERTGGTYSTLKVQPAELEDSGVYFCASSPWAGGFSGTDTQYFGPGTRLTVL.

V gene TRBV7-8 combines with J gene TRBJ2-1; D possibly corresponds to TRBD1 (6 bases). The CDR3 contains 15 residues. Germline V gene lookup returns CDR1 SGHVS and CDR2 FQNEAQ. With 5 bases removed from V and 0 bases from J, the gap between germline ends came to 11 bases. The CDR3 here is CASSLQGSSYNEQFF. CDR3 in DNA: TGTGCCAGCAGCCTTCAGGGGAGCTCCTACAATGAGCAGTTCTTC.

The chain uses TRBV7-9 and TRBJ2-1; D assignment may be TRBD1 or TRBD2 (5 bases each). This CDR3 is built from 12 residues. V was trimmed by 4 bases and J by 9 bases, leaving 10 bases between them. CDR1 SEHNR and CDR2 FQNEAQ come from the germline V gene (reference sequence). CDR3 amino acids: CASSSTGTEQFF. The CDR3 DNA follows: TGTGCCAGCAGCTCCACGGGGACTGAGCAGTTCTTC.

The V gene is TRBV6-6, the J gene TRBJ2-7; 13 bases line up with TRBD2. The CDR3 runs to 16 residues. CDR1 and CDR2 from the germline V gene are MNHNY and SVGAGI (reference sequence). Trimming took 5 bases from V and 0 from J; bases not matched to a gene: 4. CDR3: CASSPGTSGASYEQYF. CDR3 nucleotides: TGTGCCAGCAGTCCCGGGACTAGCGGGGCCTCCTACGAGCAGTACTTC.

The genes are TRBV19 and TRBJ1-2; D not resolved. With 5 bases removed from V and 0 bases from J, the gap between germline ends came to 13 bases. This CDR3 region has 15 residues. Germline values: CDR1 LNHDA, CDR2 SQIVND (reference sequence). The CDR3 nucleotides read TGTGCCAGTAGTGGGTCAGTCCGAGCTAACTATGGCTACACCTTC. Translated: CASSGSVRANYGYTF.

CDR3 sequence (DNA): TGTGCCAGCACCTACGGAGCCAACTATGGCTACACCTTC. Its protein product is CASTYGANYGYTF. The gene calls are TRBV6-5 and TRBJ1-2, with D unresolved. This CDR3 has 13 residues. Trimming pared 7 bases from V and 2 bases from J, leaving 11 bases between. Germline assignment: CDR1 MNHEY and CDR2 SVGAGI.

J is TRBJ2-1 and V is TRBV20-1; D unresolved. CDR1 DFQATT and CDR2 SNEGSKA come from the germline V gene (reference sequence). CDR3 length: 10 residues. V was shortened by 6 bases and J by 3 bases, with 3 bases between the two germline ends. CDR3 residues: CSADYNEQFF. The DNA of the CDR3 is TGCAGTGCAGACTACAATGAGCAGTTCTTC.

CDR3: CASSLGPGGTGELFF. CDR3 in DNA: TGTGCCAGCAGCTTAGGGCCCGGGGGCACCGGGGAGCTGTTTTTT. The gene calls are TRBV11-2 and TRBJ2-2, with D possibly being TRBD2 (6 bases). The CDR3 spans 15 residues. From germline, CDR1 is SGHAT and CDR2 FQNNGV. V dropped 1 base and J dropped 4 bases, with 10 bases sitting between them.

To note about this clone: Mismatch with germline at one junction end may stem from a read error. The CDR3 DNA sequence: TGCGCCAGCAGCTTGGGAGGGACAGTTAACTATGGCCACACCTTC. Protein product: CASSLGGTVNYGHTF. The V and J genes are TRBV5-1 and TRBJ1-2; 7 bases fit TRBD1. This CDR3 has 15 residues. Germline CDR1 SGHRS, CDR2 YFSETQ.

V usage is TRBV6-2 or TRBV6-3 and J usage is TRBJ2-1; 7 bases are shared with TRBD1. There are 19 residues in the CDR3. Looked up from germline, CDR1 is MNHEY and CDR2 is SVGEGT. V gave up 0 bases and J gave up 4 bases; unmatched junction bases: 15. CDR3 protein: CASSYSRVQVQGSYNEQFF. CDR3 coding DNA: TGTGCCAGCAGTTACTCTCGGGTCCAAGTACAGGGGTCATACAATGAGCAGTTCTTC.

The rearrangement uses TRBV24-1 and TRBJ2-5; 9 bases match TRBD1. This CDR3 contains 14 residues. Germline lookup yields CDR1 KGHDR and CDR2 SFDVKD. J lost 5 bases, V lost 5 bases, and 5 bases had no gene match. The CDR3 DNA sequence: TGTGCCACCAGTGGCGGACAGGGGAGGGAGACCCAGTACTTC. This translates into CATSGGQGRETQYF.

The chain links TRBV4-1 to TRBJ2-1; 9 positions agree with TRBD2. V gave up 2 bases and J gave up 8 bases; unmatched junction bases: 13. The CDR3 runs to 17 residues. Germline V lookup: CDR1 MGHRA, CDR2 YSYEKL. CDR3 in amino acids: CASSQPPGASGAHEQFF. For the CDR3, the DNA is TGCGCCAGCAGCCAACCTCCAGGCGCTAGCGGGGCCCATGAGCAGTTCTTC.